This is a list of T cell receptor beta chains from one sample in a study of T cells in Graves' hyperthyroidism and ophthalmopathy. One entry per CDR3 protein, called by TCRdb with MiXCR from the multiplex PCR reads. The data hold some 560,000 distinct CDR3 sequences, with around 15% observed a single time. Sequenced sample: blood. These TCRs come from a woman aged 40 to 50 with Graves' hyperthyroidism. The CDR3 runs from the conserved cysteine through the conserved F or W. A D gene is named only where the DNA matches it firmly. Rows give clone size only sometimes, using once, few, many, or a class for an expanded clone.

CDR3nt: TGTGCCAGCAGTGAAGTGATGGGGTCTAGCACAGATACGCAGTATTTT
CDR3aa: CASSEVMGSSTDTQYF
v_gene: TRBV6-1
abundance: many
j_gene: TRBJ2-3
d_gene: NA
len: 16

CDR3nt: TGCGCCAGCAGCCTGAGTAGCGGAAACCAAGAGACCCAGTACTTC
CDR3aa: CASSLSSGNQETQYF
v_gene: TRBV4-3
abundance: NA
j_gene: TRBJ2-5
d_gene: NA
len: 15

CDR3nt: TGTGCCAGCATTTCTATGACAGGGAACTACGAGCAGTACTTC
CDR3aa: CASISMTGNYEQYF
v_gene: TRBV28
abundance: few
j_gene: TRBJ2-7
d_gene: TRBD1
len: 14

CDR3nt: TGTGCCAGCAGCATAAGGGCGACTAGCGGGAGAGTAGGATACAATGAGCAGTTCTTC
CDR3aa: CASSIRATSGRVGYNEQFF
v_gene: TRBV7-2
abundance: many
j_gene: TRBJ2-1
d_gene: TRBD2
len: 19

CDR3nt: TGTGCCAGCAGTTTAGGGGGGGTGTACCAAGAGACCCAGTACTTC
CDR3aa: CASSLGGVYQETQYF
v_gene: TRBV12-3/TRBV12-4
abundance: NA
j_gene: TRBJ2-5
d_gene: NA
len: 15

CDR3nt: TGTGCCAGCAGCCCGACCTGGACGGGGGGCAGCACTGAAGCTTTCTTT
CDR3aa: CASSPTWTGGSTEAFF
v_gene: TRBV3-1
abundance: many
j_gene: TRBJ1-1
d_gene: NA
len: 16

CDR3nt: TGTGCCAGTAGTATACGTGATGGCTACACCTTC
CDR3aa: CASSIRDGYTF
v_gene: TRBV19
abundance: NA
j_gene: TRBJ1-2
d_gene: NA
len: 11

CDR3nt: TGTGCCAGCAGCCAGAACAGGGCGCGCACTGAAGCTTTCTTT
CDR3aa: CASSQNRARTEAFF
v_gene: TRBV3-1
abundance: many
j_gene: TRBJ1-1
d_gene: NA
len: 14

CDR3nt: TGTGCCAGCAGCCAGACAGGGGGCTTTTCACCCCTCCACTTT
CDR3aa: CASSQTGGFSPLHF
v_gene: TRBV7-6
abundance: few
j_gene: TRBJ1-6
d_gene: TRBD1
len: 14

CDR3nt: TGCGCCAGCAGCGACGGGACTAGCGGGAGCAACAATGAGCAGTTCTTC
CDR3aa: CASSDGTSGSNNEQFF
v_gene: TRBV5-1
abundance: once
j_gene: TRBJ2-1
d_gene: TRBD2
len: 16

CDR3nt: TGTGCCAGCAGTGAAGGGGGTTGGGGACGCTTCTCTGGGGCCAACGTCCTGACTTTC
CDR3aa: CASSEGGWGRFSGANVLTF
v_gene: TRBV6-1
abundance: NA
j_gene: TRBJ2-6
d_gene: NA
len: 19

CDR3nt: TGTGATTCCCCTCGGGACAGCTCCTACGAGCAGTACTTC
CDR3aa: CDSPRDSSYEQYF
v_gene: TRBV10-3
abundance: many
j_gene: TRBJ2-7
d_gene: TRBD1
len: 13

CDR3nt: TGTGCCTGGAGTGCCCTTGACATTCGGTATGGCTACACCTTC
CDR3aa: CAWSALDIRYGYTF
v_gene: TRBV30
abundance: many
j_gene: TRBJ1-2
d_gene: NA
len: 14

CDR3nt: TGTGCCAGCAGCAACAGGGGGCCTTTCACTGAAGCTTTCTTT
CDR3aa: CASSNRGPFTEAFF
v_gene: TRBV7-2
abundance: few
j_gene: TRBJ1-1
d_gene: TRBD1
len: 14

CDR3nt: TGTGCCAGCAGCTTAGTCGGCTTCCCTGGGGGCATCTCGGGTTACGAGCAGTACTTC
CDR3aa: CASSLVGFPGGISGYEQYF
v_gene: TRBV7-8
abundance: many
j_gene: TRBJ2-7
d_gene: NA
len: 19

CDR3nt: TGTGCCAGCAGTCCAGATGAAGCGGTCCTCTACAATGAGCAGTTCTTC
CDR3aa: CASSPDEAVLYNEQFF
v_gene: TRBV7-3
abundance: many
j_gene: TRBJ2-1
d_gene: NA
len: 16

CDR3nt: TGTGCCAGCAGCTCATCAGAAGAGTCACCCCTCCACTTT
CDR3aa: CASSSSEESPLHF
v_gene: TRBV4-1
abundance: few
j_gene: TRBJ1-6
d_gene: NA
len: 13

CDR3nt: TGTGCCAGCATTGGAGGAAATGAGCAGTTCTTC
CDR3aa: CASIGGNEQFF
v_gene: TRBV6-1
abundance: few
j_gene: TRBJ2-1
d_gene: NA
len: 11

CDR3nt: TGTGCCAGCAGCCAAGCCCCTGGGGGGCCCAAAAACATTCAGTACTTC
CDR3aa: CASSQAPGGPKNIQYF
v_gene: TRBV28
abundance: NA
j_gene: TRBJ2-4
d_gene: NA
len: 16

CDR3nt: TGTGCCAGCAGCCTCAATGAGGGGTGGCTTGAGTTCTTC
CDR3aa: CASSLNEGWLEFF
v_gene: TRBV7-2
abundance: many
j_gene: TRBJ2-1
d_gene: NA
len: 13

CDR3nt: TGCGCCAGCAGCTTGGAAACAGACTACGAGCAGTACTTC
CDR3aa: CASSLETDYEQYF
v_gene: TRBV5-1
abundance: many
j_gene: TRBJ2-7
d_gene: NA
len: 13

CDR3nt: TGCAGTGCTAGTCGTACCCTAGCGGGAGGACTTGACAAGCAGTACTTC
CDR3aa: CSASRTLAGGLDKQYF
v_gene: TRBV20-1
abundance: NA
j_gene: TRBJ2-7
d_gene: TRBD2
len: 16

CDR3nt: TGTGCCAGCAGTGATAGGGGGTTCGGGCAAAACAATGAGCAGTTCTTC
CDR3aa: CASSDRGFGQNNEQFF
v_gene: TRBV6-1
abundance: NA
j_gene: TRBJ2-1
d_gene: NA
len: 16

CDR3nt: TGTGCCAGCAGCCGCGGGCGCGCTAGCACAAATACGCAGTATTTT
CDR3aa: CASSRGRASTNTQYF
v_gene: TRBV28
abundance: many
j_gene: TRBJ2-3
d_gene: NA
len: 15

CDR3nt: TGTGCCAGCAGCCAAGATAATGTTGTTGAAGGCTACGAGCAGTACTTC
CDR3aa: CASSQDNVVEGYEQYF
v_gene: TRBV4-2
abundance: NA
j_gene: TRBJ2-7
d_gene: NA
len: 16

CDR3nt: TGTGCCACCAGCGGTACACTCAACACTGAAGCTTTCTTT
CDR3aa: CATSGTLNTEAFF
v_gene: TRBV15
abundance: NA
j_gene: TRBJ1-1
d_gene: NA
len: 13

CDR3nt: TGCGCCAGCAGCTTGGTGGGGACAGGTCCCCAAGAGACCCAGTACTTC
CDR3aa: CASSLVGTGPQETQYF
v_gene: TRBV5-1
abundance: many
j_gene: TRBJ2-5
d_gene: TRBD1
len: 16

CDR3nt: TGTGCCAGCAGTTTATTAGCGGGAGGGCCTAAGGGCGAGCAGTTCTTC
CDR3aa: CASSLLAGGPKGEQFF
v_gene: TRBV27
abundance: many
j_gene: TRBJ2-1
d_gene: TRBD2
len: 16

CDR3nt: TGTGCCAGCGGGACTAGCCCTGCCTACGAGCAGTACTTC
CDR3aa: CASGTSPAYEQYF
v_gene: TRBV28
abundance: NA
j_gene: TRBJ2-7
d_gene: TRBD2
len: 13